This T cell receptor (beta chain) is drawn from a study of regulatory T cells in long-lasting Graves disease. The study, taken as a whole, reports: It was possible that the small sample size reduced accuracy. New patients shared roughly 960 public clonotypes, and persistent patients shared more, with approximately 2,600.

Described time point: newly diagnosed GD, antithyroid drugs for less than 3 months. RNA extracted from PBMCs served as the sequencing template. J was trimmed by 8 bases and V by 4 bases; bases with no gene match: 7. Germline loops: CDR1 MNHEY, CDR2 SVGAGI. The CDR3 runs to 14 residues. In this sample, this clonotype turned up many times. Its specificity is unknown. CDR3-region Arm-PCR and iRepertoire HTBI primers produced the TCR beta libraries. TCRdb reprocessed the multiplex PCR reads with MiXCR, giving one entry per CDR3 protein. The table has approximately 360,000 distinct CDR3 sequences, approximately 12% seen once. These data were also filed under a second study, of T cells in Graves' hyperthyroidism and ophthalmopathy. That publication notes: A lack of ophthalmopathy progression within 18 months defined stable Graves' hyperthyroidism. Most clonotypes expanded in thyroid above 0.001 were likewise present in blood.

This clonotype originated in a woman aged 18-29 years with Graves disease. The specimen comprised peripheral blood mononuclear cells (PBMCs), sampled at new diagnosis, from a patient treated with antithyroid drugs. The chain combines TRBV6-5 with TRBJ2-1, with 8 positions matching TRBD1. CDR3 sequence (DNA): TGTGCCAGCAGTTCCCAGGGGGCTTTAGATGAGCAGTTCTTC. Amino acids: CASSSQGALDEQFF.